These 20 T cell receptor beta chains originate from one sample sequenced in a study of OX40 agonist ivuxolimab in advanced cancers. The repertoire was sequenced with immunoSEQ multiplex PCR; TCRdb's copy has only in-frame clones and lacks some. The repertoire holds 52,000 or so clones, with approximately 94% as singletons. The source material was CD4+ or CD8+ T cells sorted from blood, sampled in a trial of the OX40 agonist ivuxolimab. These receptors were obtained from an adult with an advanced solid tumor such as melanoma, head and neck, liver or kidney cancer.

J is TRBJ2-5 and V is TRBV23-1; tentative D call: TRBD1 (5 bases). TRBV23-1 is assigned to the ORF class and has an uncertain function. This CDR3 has 13 residues. Trimming removed 4 bases at V and 3 bases at J, with 9 bases between. The CDR3: CASSRLGEETQYF. The CDR3 DNA is TGCGCCAGCAGTCGTTTAGGGGAAGAGACCCAGTACTTC.

The chain combines TRBV11-3 with TRBJ2-5; 11 positions match TRBD2. The trim removed 3 bases at V and 4 bases at J, leaving 4 bases unmatched. Germline V gives CDR1 SGHNT, CDR2 YENEEA. The CDR3 has 15 amino acids. The CDR3 sequence: CASSFRTSGPETQYF. CDR3 in DNA: TGTGCCAGCAGCTTTCGGACTAGCGGGCCAGAGACCCAGTACTTC.

This rearrangement joins TRBV11-2 to TRBJ2-2, with TRBD2 matching over 9 bases. Per the germline V gene, CDR1 is SGHAT and CDR2 is FQNNGV. The length of the CDR3 is 16 residues. Trimming cost V 4 bases and J 2 bases; bases outside gene matches: 5. The CDR3 region has the DNA TGTGCCAGCAGCTCCCCTCTAGCGGGAAACACCGGGGAGCTGTTTTTT. It codes for CASSSPLAGNTGELFF.

The rearrangement links TRBV6-5 to TRBJ1-1; unclear D gene. Germline V gives CDR1 MNHEY, CDR2 SVGAGI. V was trimmed by 3 bases and J by 6 bases, leaving 17 bases between them. The CDR3 spans 15 residues. CDR3 protein: CASSYHLGLLPEAFF. For the CDR3, the DNA is TGTGCCAGCAGTTATCACCTGGGGTTGTTGCCTGAAGCTTTCTTT.

This chain connects TRBV7-9 to TRBJ2-7; tentatively, D is TRBD2 (5 bases). The CDR3 consists of 12 residues. Per germline, CDR1 SEHNR and CDR2 FQNEAQ (reference sequence). V lost 5 bases and J 2 bases, leaving 7 bases between the germline ends. The CDR3 sequence is CASSTGAYEQYF. The CDR3 nucleotides read TGTGCCAGCAGCACCGGGGCCTACGAGCAGTACTTC.

The genes are TRBV28 and TRBJ2-6; D unclear. This CDR3 is built from 14 residues. Per the germline V gene, CDR1 is MDHEN and CDR2 is SYDVKM. V shed 7 bases and J shed 0 bases, with 7 bases lying between them. The CDR3 nucleotides are TGTGCCAGCAAAATGAGCTCTGGGGCCAACGTCCTGACTTTC. Protein: CASKMSSGANVLTF.

The gene calls are TRBV9 and TRBJ2-3, with TRBD2 identical over 9 bases. V gave up 4 bases and J gave up 2 bases; unmatched junction bases: 5. Germline loops: CDR1 SGDLS, CDR2 YYNGEE. CDR3 length: 15 amino acids. The CDR3 here is CASSSGLAITDTQYF. CDR3 nucleotide sequence: TGTGCCAGCAGCTCCGGACTAGCGATCACAGATACGCAGTATTTT. Full variable domain (remainder filled in from reference TRBV9 and TRBJ2-3): DSGVTQTPKHLITATGQRVTLRCSPRSGDLSVYWYQQSLDQGLQFLIQYYNGEERAKGNILERFSAQQFPDLHSELNLSSLELGDSALYFCASSSGLAITDTQYFGPGTRLTVL.

The chain recombines TRBV29-1 with TRBJ2-1, with D perhaps matching TRBD1 (5 bases). The V gene's germline CDR1 is SQVTM and CDR2 ANQGSEA. The CDR3 is 14 residues long. The germline V and J ends were trimmed by 1 base and 4 bases, with 11 bases remaining between them. Here the CDR3 reads CSVEGGWGYNEQFF. The CDR3 nucleotides read TGCAGCGTTGAAGGGGGCTGGGGATACAATGAGCAGTTCTTC.

This chain joins TRBV27 and TRBJ2-6, with a possible D match to TRBD2 (5 bases). This CDR3 contains 17 residues. V was clipped by 4 bases and J by 2 bases, with 15 bases between them. Germline V gene sequence: CDR1 MNHEY, CDR2 SMNVEV (reference sequence). The CDR3 is CASSSWVLRAGANVLTF. The CDR3 DNA sequence: TGTGCCAGCAGTTCCTGGGTTTTGAGGGCTGGGGCCAACGTCCTGACTTTC. Complete variable domain (other parts from reference TRBV27 and TRBJ2-6): EAQVTQNPRYLITVTGKKLTVTCSQNMNHEYMSWYRQDPGLGLRQIYYSMNVEVTDKGDVPEGYKVSRKEKRNFPLILESPSPNQTSLYFCASSSWVLRAGANVLTFGAGSRLTVL.

V and J are TRBV19 and TRBJ2-5, with D perhaps TRBD1 (5 bases). The CDR3 is made up of 15 amino acids. V lost 1 base and J lost 2, with 11 bases in between. The germline V gene has CDR1 LNHDA and CDR2 SQIVND (reference sequence). The CDR3 bases are TGTGCCAGTAGTATAGGGCAGGGAATTCAAGAGACCCAGTACTTC. This gives the protein CASSIGQGIQETQYF.

The chain combines TRBV5-1 with TRBJ2-6; unclear D gene. V lost 3 bases, J lost 1 base, and 5 bases lay in between. The CDR3 runs to 14 residues. CDR1 SGHRS and CDR2 YFSETQ come from the germline V gene. The CDR3 coding sequence is TGCGCCAGCAGCTCCCAGTCTGGGGCCAACGTCCTGACTTTC. Protein: CASSSQSGANVLTF.

J is TRBJ2-7 and V is TRBV30, with 7 bases lining up with TRBD2. V was clipped by 3 bases and J by 6 bases; unmatched bases: 14. Looked up from germline, CDR1 is GTSNPN and CDR2 is SVGIG (reference sequence). CDR3 size: 15 residues. This chain's CDR3 is CAWRHRDGGWREQYF. CDR3 sequence (DNA): TGTGCCTGGAGGCATAGGGACGGGGGGTGGCGCGAGCAGTACTTC.

The CDR3 loop reads CASSDWETSPSQYEQYF. In DNA form, the CDR3 reads TGTGCCAGCAGTGATTGGGAAACGAGTCCTTCTCAATACGAGCAGTACTTC. The V call is TRBV6-1, the J call TRBJ2-7; D is uncertain. Germline V gene lookup returns CDR1 MNHNS and CDR2 SASEGT. V gave up 3 bases and J gave up 4 bases, with 22 bases separating them. This CDR3 is built from 17 residues.

This chain uses TRBV11-2 with TRBJ2-1; TRBD2 matches at 13 bases. The ends lost 4 bases at V and 6 bases at J; junction bases unmatched: 3. CDR3 length equals 15 residues. Germline CDR1 is SGHAT and CDR2 is FQNNGV. The CDR3 nucleotides are TGTGCCAGCAGCTATACTAGCGGGAGGGCCAATGAGCAGTTCTTC. Its translation is CASSYTSGRANEQFF.

The chain uses TRBV5-5 and TRBJ2-7; D remains ambiguous. Trimming removed 0 bases from V and 1 base from J, with 5 bases in between. Germline V gives CDR1 SGHKS, CDR2 YYEKEE (reference sequence). The length of the CDR3 is 13 residues. CDR3 protein: CASSLAGSYEQYF. The CDR3 DNA is TGTGCCAGCAGCTTGGCGGGTTCCTACGAGCAGTACTTC. The complete variable domain, with remaining parts taken from reference TRBV5-5 and TRBJ2-7, reads DAGVTQSPTHLIKTRGQQVTLRCSPISGHKSVSWYQQVLGQGPQFIFQYYEKEERGRGNFPDRFSARQFPNYSSELNVNALLLGDSALYLCASSLAGSYEQYFGPGTRLTVT.

This chain links TRBV25-1 with TRBJ2-1, with D tentatively TRBD2 (6 bases). The V gene's germline CDR1 is MGHDK and CDR2 SYGVNS. The V end was cut by 4 bases, the J end by 0 bases, with 13 bases between. The CDR3 loop spans 16 amino acids. This CDR3 reads CASSGRRESSYNEQFF. The CDR3, as DNA: TGTGCCAGCAGTGGTAGGCGGGAAAGCTCCTACAATGAGCAGTTCTTC.

This chain uses TRBV4-1 with TRBJ2-7, with a tentative D call TRBD1 (5 bases). Germline lookup yields CDR1 MGHRA and CDR2 YSYEKL. This CDR3 has 15 amino acids. The V end lost 3 bases, the J end lost 3 bases, and 15 bases lay between the germline ends. The CDR3 loop is CASSHSSGNYYEQYF. The CDR3 nucleotides are TGCGCCAGCAGCCATTCATCAGGGAACTACTACGAGCAGTACTTC.

V is TRBV27 and J is TRBJ1-1; D is perhaps TRBD1 (5 bases). This CDR3 contains 14 residues. The germline V gene encodes CDR1 MNHEY and CDR2 SMNVEV (reference sequence). Deletions cut 2 bases from V and 4 bases from J, with 11 bases between. The CDR3 bases are TGTGCCAGCAGTTTAACCCGGGGCGGCACTGAAGCTTTCTTT. Translating it yields CASSLTRGGTEAFF.

This clone showed up just once. The rearrangement links TRBV5-1 to TRBJ2-3, with D maybe TRBD1 (5 bases). The CDR3 is 15 residues long. The germline gives CDR1 SGHRS, CDR2 YFSETQ. Trimming pared 2 bases from V and 0 bases from J, leaving 10 bases between. The CDR3 DNA follows: TGCGCCAGCAGCTTAGGTGGGGCTAGCACAGATACGCAGTATTTT. Translating gives CASSLGGASTDTQYF.

The chain employs TRBV2 and TRBJ2-5; D possibly corresponds to TRBD1 (6 bases). V was shortened by 6 bases and J by 3 bases, with 17 bases between the two germline ends. The CDR3 spans 15 residues. Looked up from germline, CDR1 is SNHLY and CDR2 is FYNNEI. In DNA form, the CDR3 reads TGTGCCAGCAGCGTCCTCGGACAGTTGGAAGAGACCCAGTACTTC. This sequence encodes CASSVLGQLEETQYF.